This T cell receptor beta chain is drawn from a study of CD8+ T cells in alopecia areata. Study at large: Patients given treatment had severity scored by the percentage of scalp area affected. Study observations and caveats: Affected lesional scalp, above all in alopecia totalis/universalis, was more clonal than normal scalp. Expanded CD8+ clones among the top 100, as well as scalp clonality, were significantly decreased by tofacitinib. Possibly because of HLA-related factors, TCR sharing was less clear across patients than in mice.

Germline V CDR1 and CDR2: ENHRY, SYGVKD. With 7 bases clipped from V and 6 bases from J, the junction kept 2 bases outside the gene matches. This CDR3 contains 14 residues. A remark on this clone: No antigen is known for it.

The treatment is: oral pan-JAK inhibitor, 5-10 mg twice daily. Punch biopsies of lesional scalp, plus peripheral blood, were taken from alopecia areata patients. As the sequencing template, cDNA was produced by extracting RNA and reverse transcribing it. The method was immunoSEQ multiplex PCR; TCRdb's version includes in-frame clones alone and lacks a portion of them. The table has about 12,000 clones, approximately 67% seen once. The sequence came from a human donor with alopecia areata. Source: skin, taken at week 4, from a patient treated with tofacitinib. V usage is TRBV10-3 and J usage is TRBJ2-1; 14 bases are a match to TRBD2. Here the CDR3 reads CAITTSGGGNEQFF. The CDR3 nucleotides read TGTGCCATCACGACTAGCGGGGGGGGCAATGAGCAGTTCTTC.